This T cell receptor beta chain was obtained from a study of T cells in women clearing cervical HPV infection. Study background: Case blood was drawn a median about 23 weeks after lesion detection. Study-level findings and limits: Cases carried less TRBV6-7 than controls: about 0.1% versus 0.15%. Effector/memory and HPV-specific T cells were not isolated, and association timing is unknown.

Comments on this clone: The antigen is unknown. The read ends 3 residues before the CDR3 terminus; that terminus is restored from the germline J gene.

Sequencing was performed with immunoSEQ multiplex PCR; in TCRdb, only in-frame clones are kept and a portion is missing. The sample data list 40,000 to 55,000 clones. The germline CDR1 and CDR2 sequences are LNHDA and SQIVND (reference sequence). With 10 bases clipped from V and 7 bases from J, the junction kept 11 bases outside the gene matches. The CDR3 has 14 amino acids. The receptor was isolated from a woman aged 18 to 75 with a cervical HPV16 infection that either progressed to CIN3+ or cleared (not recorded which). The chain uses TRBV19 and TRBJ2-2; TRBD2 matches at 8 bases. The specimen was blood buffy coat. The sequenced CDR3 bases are TGTGCCACCCGGGGGGGGGAGTACAGCGGGGAG. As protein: CATRGGEYSGE. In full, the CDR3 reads CATRGGEYSGELFF.